This TCR beta chain was retrieved from a study of T-cell reconstitution after alpha-beta-depleted transplantation in children. Study-wide findings and caveats: There were reportedly several hundred expanded graft clones from which alpha-beta T cells came about two months after transplant. A year post-transplant, T-cell counts and diversity derived mostly from newly produced T cells.

This clonotype showed up many times. Its specificity is not known. Preparation of the TCRbeta library involved a method that used unique molecular identifiers. Each CDR3 protein is one row after TCRdb ran MiXCR on the PCR reads. The table shows fewer than 20,000 distinct CDR3 sequences, with about 7.7% occurring only once. The receptor was isolated from a boy in the first two years of life who had a stem cell transplant for Wiskott-Aldrich syndrome, so the T cells may come from the graft donor. The sample in question was PBMCs, mostly from graft donor cells, obtained 60 days after TCRalphabeta/CD19-depleted stem cell transplant.

DNA of the CDR3: TGTGCCTGGAGTAGGGACAGGTTTAACTCTGGGGCCAACGTCCTGACTTTC. Amino acid sequence: CAWSRDRFNSGANVLTF. The V and J genes are TRBV30 and TRBJ2-6; 8 bases line up with TRBD1. CDR1 is GTSNPN, CDR2 SVGIG, per germline (reference sequence). The CDR3 is 17 residues long. V dropped 2 bases and J dropped 0; count of bases not matched to a gene: 6. Filled out from reference TRBV30 and TRBJ2-6, the complete variable domain reads SQTIHQWPATLVQPVGSPLSLECTVEGTSNPNLYWYRQAAGRGLQLLFYSVGIGQISSEVPQNLSASRPQDRQFILSSKKLLLSDSGFYLCAWSRDRFNSGANVLTFGAGSRLTVL.